Below, 20 T cell receptor beta chains from the same sample are listed, as sequenced in a study of shared clonotypes between healthy human individuals. Clones were sequenced by immunoSEQ multiplex PCR, and TCRdb holds only the in-frame ones, with some missing. Found here are roughly 2.5 million clones, approximately 90% of them singletons; the top ten hold around 0.14%. Sequencing was done on a sample of naive CD4+ T cells sorted from blood. Subset noted: CD45RA+ positively selected. The receptors originated from a man aged 18 to 30 in good health.

V usage is TRBV2 and J usage is TRBJ1-2; TRBD1 agrees at 7 bases. The V segment lost 7 bases and the J segment 4 bases; nucleotides outside the gene matches: 12. This CDR3 is built from 15 residues. CDR1 and CDR2 (germline): SNHLY, FYNNEI. The CDR3 region has the DNA TGTGCCAGCATAAGTGTGTCTGACAGGGCCTATGGCTACACCTTC. Translating gives CASISVSDRAYGYTF.

The CDR3 here is CASSPWGRDFSGANVLTF. The CDR3 bases are TGTGCCAGCAGTCCTTGGGGCAGGGACTTCTCTGGGGCCAACGTCCTGACTTTC. V gene TRBV7-2 combines with J gene TRBJ2-6; D may be TRBD2 (6 bases). CDR3 length equals 18 residues. V dropped 6 bases and J dropped 0 bases, with 18 bases sitting between them. Germline V gene data show CDR1 as SGHTA and CDR2 as FQGNSA.

The rearrangement links TRBV4-3 to TRBJ2-7; possibly TRBD1 for D (5 bases). The CDR3 spans 15 residues. CDR1 is LGHNA and CDR2 is YSLEER in the germline V gene. V lost 0 bases and J 6 bases, leaving 15 bases between the germline ends. The CDR3 DNA sequence: TGCGCCAGCAGCCAAGAAGGTAGGGGTGAGAGCGAGCAGTACTTC. It codes for CASSQEGRGESEQYF.

In its sample, this clone was seen once. The J gene is TRBJ1-2, the V gene TRBV18; D is undetermined. V was shortened by 0 bases and J by 4 bases, with 9 bases between the two germline ends. The CDR3 consists of 14 residues. Germline V CDR1 and CDR2: KGHSH, LQKENI. CDR3 sequence reads: CASSPPTEIYGYTF. CDR3 nucleotides: TGTGCCAGCTCACCACCGACGGAGATCTATGGCTACACCTTC.

The chain joins TRBV5-4 to TRBJ1-2; 11 bases align to TRBD1. The CDR3 has 14 amino acids. Germline CDR1 and CDR2: SGHNT and YYREEE (reference sequence). The trim removed 6 bases at V and 7 bases at J, leaving 8 bases unmatched. The chain's CDR3 is CASNQDRGRGGYTF. The CDR3 coding sequence is TGTGCCAGCAACCAGGACAGGGGGCGCGGTGGCTACACCTTC.

The CDR3 nucleotides read TGTGCCAGCAGTCCGACAGTACCCACTGAAGCTTTCTTT. It yields the protein CASSPTVPTEAFF. J is TRBJ1-1 and V is TRBV28, with a possible D match to TRBD1 (5 bases). V lost 5 bases to trimming and J lost 4 bases, with 11 bases between them. The germline V gene encodes CDR1 MDHEN and CDR2 SYDVKM. This CDR3 spans 13 amino acids.

The CDR3 DNA sequence: TGCGCCAGCAGCCAAGAGGGAGGGGGGGCTGGCTACACCTTC. Its translation: CASSQEGGGAGYTF. V and J are TRBV4-3 and TRBJ1-2, with D maybe TRBD1 (6 bases). The CDR3 totals 14 residues. The V end lost 0 bases, the J end lost 7 bases, and 12 bases lay between the germline ends. Germline values: CDR1 LGHNA, CDR2 YSLEER.

The chain carries TRBV5-1 and TRBJ2-3, with D perhaps matching TRBD1 or TRBD2 (6 bases each). There are 13 residues in the CDR3. Trimming shortened V by 5 bases and J by 6 bases, and 13 bases separated the two germline ends. Germline CDR1 is SGHRS and CDR2 is YFSETQ. CDR3 region: CASRPGAGDTQYF. In nucleotides, the CDR3 is TGCGCCAGCAGACCGGGGGCTGGGGATACGCAGTATTTT.

The chain uses TRBV6-1 and TRBJ2-7; the D is unclear. This CDR3 has 13 amino acids. Germline CDR1 reads MNHNS; CDR2 reads SASEGT. V lost 2 bases to trimming and J lost 2 bases, with 7 bases between them. The CDR3 region is CASSEQKAYEQYF. CDR3 in DNA: TGTGCCAGCAGTGAACAGAAAGCCTACGAGCAGTACTTC.

Note on this clone: Within the sample, other DNA sequences also encode this same CDR3. V usage is TRBV20-1 and J usage is TRBJ1-2; D is uncertain. Germline V CDR1 and CDR2: DFQATT, SNEGSKA (reference sequence). This CDR3 is 11 amino acids long. V lost 3 bases and J lost 4, with 6 bases in between. CDR3 nucleotide sequence: TGCAGTGCTAGCGGGAGCTATGGCTACACCTTC. Translating it yields CSASGSYGYTF.

The rearrangement links TRBV5-1 to TRBJ2-1, with unresolved D. The CDR3 sequence is 15 residues long. Between the trimmed V and J ends, which lost 3 bases and 0 bases, there was a span of 10 bases. Germline V gives CDR1 SGHRS, CDR2 YFSETQ. This CDR3 reads CASSSAYSSYNEQFF. As DNA, the CDR3 is TGCGCCAGCAGCTCGGCATATAGCTCCTACAATGAGCAGTTCTTC. The full variable domain, rest sourced from reference TRBV5-1 and TRBJ2-1, is KAGVTQTPRYLIKTRGQQVTLSCSPISGHRSVSWYQQTPGQGLQFLFEYFSETQRNKGNFPGRFSGRQFSNSRSEMNVSTLELGDSALYLCASSSAYSSYNEQFFGPGTRLTVL.

The chain couples TRBV11-3 to TRBJ2-3; D unresolved. The CDR3 is 14 amino acids. The V and J ends lost 4 bases and 6 bases respectively, with 14 bases between them. CDR1 and CDR2 from the germline V gene are SGHNT and YENEEA. DNA for the CDR3: TGTGCCAGCAGCTCCCAAACGGGTGGGGATACGCAGTATTTT. Protein: CASSSQTGGDTQYF.

The chain uses TRBV19 and TRBJ2-3; 9 bases are a match to TRBD2. This CDR3 region has 16 residues. J gave up 5 bases and V 6 bases, and 12 bases lay outside the gene matches. Germline V lookup: CDR1 LNHDA, CDR2 SQIVND (reference sequence). CDR3 DNA sequence: TGTGCCAGTAGCCATAGCGGGAGTGGGTTACGAGATACGCAGTATTTT. Amino acids: CASSHSGSGLRDTQYF.

The chain links TRBV5-1 to TRBJ1-6; 9 bases match TRBD1. This CDR3 contains 13 residues. Looked up from germline, CDR1 is SGHRS and CDR2 is YFSETQ. The ends lost 3 bases at V and 12 bases at J; junction bases unmatched: 4. The CDR3 DNA reads TGCGCCAGCAGCTGGGACAGGGATCTACCCCTCCACTTT. It specifies CASSWDRDLPLHF.

V and J are TRBV18 and TRBJ1-5; 10 bases agree with TRBD1. The CDR3 totals 15 residues. V lost 6 bases to trimming and J lost 3 bases; unmatched junction nucleotides: 5. Germline assignment: CDR1 KGHSH and CDR2 LQKENI. DNA of the CDR3: TGTGCCAGCTCGTCCGGGACAGGGGTCAATCAGCCCCAGCATTTT. Translating it yields CASSSGTGVNQPQHF.

Concerning this clone itself: Other nucleotide sequences from this sample produce the same CDR3. The V gene is TRBV11-2, the J gene TRBJ1-5; TRBD1 matches 9 bases. This CDR3 has 14 amino acids. Germline assignment: CDR1 SGHAT and CDR2 FQNNGV. V gave up 3 bases and J gave up 5 bases; unmatched junction bases: 2. CDR3 DNA sequence: TGTGCCAGCAGCTTGGGACAGGGCTATCAGCCCCAGCATTTT. It translates to CASSLGQGYQPQHF. The full variable domain, completed using reference TRBV11-2 and TRBJ1-5, is EAGVAQSPRYKIIEKRQSVAFWCNPISGHATLYWYQQILGQGPKLLIQFQNNGVVDDSQLPKDRFSAERLKGVDSTLKIQPAKLEDSAVYLCASSLGQGYQPQHFGDGTRLSIL.

The chain uses TRBV9 and TRBJ1-6, with a possible D match to TRBD1 (5 bases). V lost 0 bases and J 7 bases, leaving 14 bases between the germline ends. Looked up from germline, CDR1 is SGDLS and CDR2 is YYNGEE. This CDR3 spans 16 amino acids. The CDR3 nucleotides are TGTGCCAGCAGCGTAGGTCGGGGCATCAACAATTCACCCCTCCACTTT. It encodes CASSVGRGINNSPLHF.

The rearrangement joins TRBV19 to TRBJ2-1, with 9 bases identical to TRBD2. Germline V gene data show CDR1 as LNHDA and CDR2 as SQIVND (reference sequence). V lost 0 bases to trimming and J lost 7 bases; unmatched junction nucleotides: 7. This CDR3 is 16 amino acids long. CDR3 protein: CASSIDASGAGNEQFF. The CDR3 DNA is TGTGCCAGTAGTATAGATGCTAGCGGGGCGGGAAATGAGCAGTTCTTC.

The V and J genes are TRBV28 and TRBJ2-1; 7 bases match TRBD2. The V gene end was trimmed by 5 bases and the J gene end by 0 bases; junction bases not matched to a gene: 7. This CDR3 region has 16 residues. Germline V gives CDR1 MDHEN, CDR2 SYDVKM. CDR3 protein: CASSTPRGSSYNEQFF. Written as DNA, the CDR3 is TGTGCCAGCAGTACACCTCGCGGGAGCTCCTACAATGAGCAGTTCTTC. Variable domain in full (rest from reference TRBV28 and TRBJ2-1): DVKVTQSSRYLVKRTGEKVFLECVQDMDHENMFWYRQDPGLGLRLIYFSYDVKMKEKGDIPEGYSVSREKKERFSLILESASTNQTSMYLCASSTPRGSSYNEQFFGPGTRLTVL.

With respect to this clone: This same CDR3 is encoded by further DNA sequences in the sample. The chain employs TRBV4-1 and TRBJ1-6; TRBD1 agrees at 9 bases. The CDR3 spans 19 residues. The germline V gene has CDR1 MGHRA and CDR2 YSYEKL. The junction had 7 bases not matched to a gene; V was cut back by 0 bases and J by 1 base. CDR3 coding DNA: TGCGCCAGCAGCCAAGATCACGGACAGGGGTTTTCCTATAATTCACCCCTCCACTTT. It yields the protein CASSQDHGQGFSYNSPLHF.